This TCR beta chain was identified in a study of blood T cell repertoires in COVID-19. Study background: COVID-19 samples collected from the United States, Italy and Spain covered acute and convalescent phases. In each case, the material was cDNA or gDNA derived from T cells, B-cell-depleted T cells, or PBMCs.

In the original workflow: Amplification of reference gene primers was used by the study to estimate nucleated cell counts. Only in-frame clones appear in the TCRdb table, and some are missing; sequencing was by immunoSEQ multiplex PCR. The V and J calls and the clone size are those of that table, but D and trimming were determined from the DNA. The sample contains approximately 130,000 clones, just over 75% of which appear only once. The germline V gene has CDR1 LGHNA and CDR2 YNFKEQ. The V end was cut by 0 bases, the J end by 1 base, with 6 bases between. This CDR3 spans 14 amino acids. This sequence originates from a human donor in a cohort sampled during active COVID-19. This chain uses TRBV4-2 with TRBJ1-1; no clear D gene. Sequencing was performed on peripheral blood. The CDR3, as DNA: TGTGCCAGCAGCCAAGATGTGGCGAACACTGAAGCTTTCTTT. Its protein is CASSQDVANTEAFF.